The next 4 T cell receptor beta chains were all read from a single sample in a study of early T cells in non-severe SARS-CoV-2 infection (dated by TCRdb to the early 2020s). Libraries were made using 5' RACE. TCRdb lists the instrument as NextSeq 500. Using fastp at Q25 and MiXCR, TCRdb reprocessed the public reads and kept productive beta chains. Under each unique CDR3 protein, matching rows form one entry showing the most common genes and DNA. A total of some 71,000 distinct CDR3 sequences appear in this sample, 8% to 10% of them only once. The ten largest clonotypes hold about 16% of the sample. The sequences come from whole blood, collected at baseline. Source of these receptors: an adult who was a healthcare worker with PCR-confirmed SARS-CoV-2 infection or an uninfected control (not recorded which).

The gene calls are TRBV6-2 or TRBV6-3 and TRBJ2-3; the match to TRBD1 covers 8 bases. The CDR3 consists of 16 residues. Trimming removed 0 bases from V and 4 bases from J; junction bases left unmatched: 6. Germline V gene data show CDR1 as MNHEY and CDR2 as SVGEGT. The chain's CDR3 is CASSYSQGDASDTQYF. The CDR3 bases are TGTGCCAGCAGTTACTCACAGGGGGACGCGTCAGATACGCAGTATTTT.

This clonotype was observed many times. V gene TRBV19 combines with J gene TRBJ2-3; 9 bases align to TRBD1. The CDR3 spans 15 residues. Germline CDR1 reads LNHDA; CDR2 reads SQIVND (reference sequence). The V segment lost 5 bases and the J segment 4 bases; nucleotides outside the gene matches: 7. The CDR3, as DNA: TGTGCCAGTAGTGGGACAGGGATTGGCGCAGATACGCAGTATTTT. Translated, it gives CASSGTGIGADTQYF.

This clonotype was recorded a few times. This rearrangement joins TRBV28 to TRBJ2-7; 7 nucleotides align to TRBD2. The V segment lost 6 bases and the J segment 0 bases; nucleotides outside the gene matches: 5. Germline V gene data show CDR1 as MDHEN and CDR2 as SYDVKM. The length of the CDR3 is 14 residues. The CDR3 reads CASRPGGSSYEQYF. DNA of the CDR3: TGTGCCAGCAGGCCCGGGGGGAGCTCCTACGAGCAGTACTTC.

In this sample, this clonotype turned up a few times. The genes are TRBV15 and TRBJ1-1; no clear D gene. The CDR3 sequence is 14 residues long. Between the trimmed V and J ends, which lost 0 bases and 5 bases, there was a span of 10 bases. In germline, CDR1 is LNHNV, CDR2 YYDKDF (reference sequence). As DNA, the CDR3 is TGTGCCACCAGCAGAGATACTGCGGGGACTGAAGCTTTCTTT. It is translated as CATSRDTAGTEAFF.